This T cell receptor beta chain stems from a study of T cell responses to AZD1222 COVID-19 vaccine. Study-level points and caveats: Seropositive at baseline were only five or six AZD1222 recipients. Among spike-specific TCRs, nearly half reportedly target unmutated variant regions.

Germline V gives CDR1 MDHEN, CDR2 SYDVKM. The length of the CDR3 is 13 residues. V was cut by 5 bases and J by 2 bases, with 4 bases left in between. A word on this clone: No antigen is known for it.

Clones were read by immunoSEQ multiplex PCR, and TCRdb kept only the in-frame ones, dropping some. The sample has 24,000 or so clones, about nine tenths seen once. The clonotype was recovered from an adult who received the AZD1222 COVID-19 vaccine. The chain uses TRBV28 and TRBJ2-6; D not resolved. Sample: peripheral blood, taken 28 days after the second AZD1222 dose. The CDR3, as DNA: TGTGCCAGCAGTCCTACTGGGGCCAACGTCCTGACTTTC. Translating it yields CASSPTGANVLTF.